This TCR beta chain was captured by sequencing in a study of beta chain features in type 1 diabetes. Whole-study context: Age, gender, cell numbers and subset yield matched between patients and controls.

Reverse transcribing all isolated RNA meant expressed TCRB transcripts were sequenced. Assay: immunoSEQ multiplex PCR; the TCRdb copy retains only in-frame clones and omits some. This table holds more than 300,000 clones, over 9.5% found once. Sorted CD4+ subsets: naive, central memory, regulatory, stem cell-like memory (CD45RO/CCR7/CD25/CD127/CD95/CD27 panel). Trimming removed 3 bases at V and 3 bases at J, with 21 bases between. This CDR3 is 17 amino acids long. Germline loops: CDR1 SGHDT, CDR2 YYEEEE. The V gene is TRBV5-6, the J gene TRBJ1-1; D call uncertain. The sequence came from a man aged 18 to 30 in good health. Sequencing input: naive CD4+ T cells from blood. The CDR3 sequence: CASSWITGDLLYTEAFF. The CDR3, as DNA: TGTGCCAGCAGCTGGATAACGGGAGATCTTCTTTACACTGAAGCTTTCTTT.